This T cell receptor (beta chain) was obtained from a study of PD-1 blockade in classical Hodgkin lymphoma (TCRdb year 2020). Looking at the study overall: Nivolumab dosing was 3 mg/kg intravenously every 2 weeks, continuing until either disease progression or unacceptable toxicity. The study used CyTOF and TCR beta sequencing to define a peripheral blood immune signature of response to PD-1 blockade in classical Hodgkin lymphoma.

A word on this clone: Its recognized antigen is unknown. No per-base quality is available; no much larger clone lies one base away.

Read against the paper, the sample's time point label means: cycle 4 day 1 (C4D1), after less than seven weeks of nivolumab. Every trial patient had relapsed after autologous stem cell transplantation, and cohorts A, B and C differed in prior brentuximab vedotin exposure. The trial cohort included 45 to 65 patients with relapsed/refractory classical Hodgkin lymphoma, and each patient had a best overall response of complete response, partial response or progressive disease. Trial patients were treated with single-agent nivolumab in the multi-cohort phase II CheckMate 205 trial. An independent review committee assessed best overall response using the 2007 International Working Group response criteria. Trial PBMCs were obtained immediately prior to nivolumab initiation (C1D1) and on therapy at cycle 2 day 1 and cycle 4 day 1. Peripheral blood was collected in 8 mL Vacutainer Cell Preparation Tubes, from which PBMCs were isolated by centrifugation and then cryopreserved.

The investigation overall reported the following: Newly diagnosed patients were reported to have lower baseline TCR diversity than healthy donors, and relapsed/refractory patients were reported to have lower baseline TCR diversity still. A significant rise by C4D1 was seen in CD4+ but not CD8+ TCR diversity (p=0.0027 vs p=0.16), with the rise being most apparent in complete responders (p=0.02). The study was limited to a single clinical trial cohort, and causes of repertoire differences, possibly disease activity or prior therapy, remained undefined. Among trial patients, those achieving complete response had baseline diversity similar to that of newly diagnosed patients, while diversity was significantly lower in partial responders and progressors. Diversity was lower in patients who began nivolumab less than 1 year after ASCT, so these patients were left out of later analyses to avoid confounding by immune reconstitution.

The Qiagen DNeasy kit was used to extract genomic DNA from unsorted PBMCs and from the negatively selected CD4+ and CD8+ fractions. TCR beta CDR3 regions were amplified by immunoSEQ multiplex PCR using primers annealing to V and J segments. Amplification bias was minimized using a synthetic immune receptor repertoire, and residual bias was removed computationally after sequencing. On the study's bioinformatics: Repertoire diversity was quantified as the Shannon entropy index using custom Python scripts. The unsorted, CD4+ and CD8+ repertoires were each analyzed separately, with the exception of combined analyses, where CD4+ and CD8+ sequences were merged in silico. A clone counted as expanded when the clone's frequency after treatment rose at least 2-fold relative to C1D1, and clones undetected at baseline were given a pseudocount of 0.5. Singleton clones were defined as clones with 0 or 1 copy at C1D1, and non-singleton clones were defined as clones with 2 or more copies. By matching protein sequences in sorted samples from the same patient, clones expanded in unsorted samples were annotated as CD4+, CD8+ or unknown. Wilcoxon tests on paired samples were used to test diversity changes from C1D1 to C4D1. Entries here come from immuneACCESS through TCRdb and include only in-frame sequences with V and J called. Some clones fail to appear in such tables; in the studies checked, an unresolved V gene covers under half of the shortfall, and the cause of the remainder is unknown. The V and J calls and the clone size are those of that table, but D and trimming were determined from the DNA. This sample is represented by tens of thousands of clones; around 80% of them were singletons. The biggest ten clones account for around 8.9% of the sample.

There are 15 amino acids in the CDR3, from cysteine to phenylalanine inclusive. The DNA shown is the 45-base CDR3, in frame from base 1. CDR1 LNHDA and CDR2 SQIVND are derived from the germline V gene (reference sequence). V is shortened by 3 bases, J by 5 bases, and the region joining them spans 17 bases. This chain is built from TRBV19 and TRBJ2-7, with the D gene possibly TRBD1 or TRBD2, each one fitting 5 bases. The specimen was peripheral blood mononuclear cells (PBMCs), collected before the fourth cycle of nivolumab. The origin of this receptor is a human donor with classical Hodgkin lymphoma. The base sequence is TGTGCCAGTAGTATGGGAAAGGCAGGGAGACACGAGCAGTACTTC. Translated, it reads CASSMGKAGRHEQYF.